This T cell receptor (beta chain) was profiled in a study of CD8 T cells in Susac syndrome. Random hexamers were used to reverse transcribe an amount of about 0.45 to 1 ug RNA. The method of amplification for TCR beta CDR3 was immunoSEQ multiplex PCR, covering 54 Vbeta and 13 Jbeta. TCRdb recomputed calls from the immunoSEQ multiplex PCR reads with MiXCR, one row per CDR3 protein. This repertoire shows more than 90,000 distinct CDR3 sequences, roughly 93% found once; its top ten account for 0.093%. Note on this clonotype: One end of the junction does not line up with germline, which may come from a read error.

CD8+ and CD4+ T cells from blood underwent TCR beta sequencing, which was carried out in a high-throughput format. The CD8+ and CD4+ T cells were negatively isolated, with the TEMRA cells enriched by FACS. Germline V CDR1 and CDR2: LNHDA, SQIVND (reference sequence). There are 15 residues in the CDR3. This sequence originates from a human donor with multiple sclerosis. Sequencing input: CD4+ T cells from PBMCs. This chain links TRBV19 with TRBJ2-3; weak D call: TRBD2 (5 bases). The CDR3 sequence: CASSGRVLSIDTQYF. The DNA of the CDR3 is TGTGCCAGTAGTGGGCGGGTACTTAGCATAGATACGCAGTATTTT.